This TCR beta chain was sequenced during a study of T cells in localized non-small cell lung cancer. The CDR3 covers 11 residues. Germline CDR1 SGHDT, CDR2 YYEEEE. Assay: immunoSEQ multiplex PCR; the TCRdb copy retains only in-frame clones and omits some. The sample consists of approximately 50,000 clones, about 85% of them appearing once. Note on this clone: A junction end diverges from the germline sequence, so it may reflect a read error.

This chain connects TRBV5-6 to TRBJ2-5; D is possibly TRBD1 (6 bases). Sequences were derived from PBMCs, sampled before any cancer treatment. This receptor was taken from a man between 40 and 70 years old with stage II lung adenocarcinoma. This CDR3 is CASSYGGLENF. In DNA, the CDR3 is TGTGCCAGCAGCTATGGGGGCCTGGAGAACTTC.